A selection of T cell receptor beta chains follows, all from one sample in a study of CD8+CD57+ T cells in acquired aplastic anemia. In TCRdb, the reads were re-called with MiXCR into one record per CDR3 protein. Here the sample spans a few hundred thousand distinct CDR3 sequences, 45% to 65% being singletons. Material: sorted CD4+, CD8+, or CD8+CD57+ T cells (not recorded which) from PBMCs. The receptor set was obtained from a human donor with aplastic anemia. The CDR3 runs from the conserved cysteine through the conserved F or W. Fields, in order: V gene, J gene, CDR3 protein.

>TRBV19|TRBJ2-7
CASKSSGRAFDEQYF
>TRBV5-1|TRBJ2-1
CASSEGTSGSMHEQFF
>TRBV6-6|TRBJ1-6
CASSQGQVRGSPLHF
>TRBV10-1|TRBJ1-2
CASSYGSTFYGYTF
>TRBV7-2|TRBJ2-3
CASSPGRGDTQYF
>TRBV10-3|TRBJ1-5
CAISESTPTSNQPQHF
>TRBV5-6|TRBJ2-5
CASSQGLRGHFLKYF
>TRBV4-1|TRBJ1-2
CASSQVGQVNYGYTF
>TRBV7-8|TRBJ2-7
CASSLVSYEQYF
>TRBV7-2|TRBJ2-1
CASSFARTEQFF
>TRBV2|TRBJ1-5
CASSEAAGGDHF
>TRBV24-1|TRBJ2-1
CATSDNREDEQFF
>TRBV7-9|TRBJ2-3
CASSPGLAGGNTDTQYF
>TRBV7-3|TRBJ1-2
CASSHGTGEGYGYTF
>TRBV5-1|TRBJ2-7
CASSLRDSANEQYF
>TRBV15|TRBJ2-6
CATSIRSGSGANVLTF
>TRBV6-5|TRBJ1-2
CASSYQASGQLIGGYGYTF
>TRBV7-8|TRBJ1-1
CASSLISGPNTEAFF
>TRBV2|TRBJ2-7
CASSEGGGTGLASYEQYF
>TRBV7-3|TRBJ1-6
CASSPESSYNSPLHF
>TRBV5-1|TRBJ2-1
CASSLGLLGRSYNEQFF
>TRBV5-1|TRBJ2-5
CASSLGRPGQETQYF
>TRBV4-1|TRBJ2-3
CASSQVLISGGDTQYF
>TRBV7-9|TRBJ1-5
CASSRGEQPQHF
>TRBV5-1|TRBJ2-7
CASSLSGQGANEQYF
>TRBV19|TRBJ2-2
CASSRQGNTGELFF
>TRBV7-9|TRBJ2-7
CASSRTGQDEQYF
>TRBV29-1|TRBJ1-2
CSVGGAPVYGYTF
>TRBV4-3|TRBJ2-1
CASSQAATLNEQFF
>TRBV4-1|TRBJ2-5
CASSQWGIETQYF
>TRBV12-3/TRBV12-4|TRBJ2-1
CATSPAGSSYNEQFF
>TRBV7-2|TRBJ2-7
CASSLGPFEQYF
>TRBV5-1|TRBJ2-2
CASSVSHSTENTGELFF
>TRBV27|TRBJ1-1
CASSPLRGMNTEAFF
>TRBV2|TRBJ2-3
CASRPQGVSTDTQYF
>TRBV20-1|TRBJ2-1
CSATIGGYNEQFF
>TRBV7-9|TRBJ2-1
CASSLGGTSGGSSYNEQFF
>TRBV7-9|TRBJ2-3
CASSPRQGAHVTDTQYF
>TRBV7-3|TRBJ1-6
CASSKQGFGNSPLHF
>TRBV10-3|TRBJ1-1
CAISESPGDTEAFF
>TRBV6-7|TRBJ2-7
CASSPTPTTREQYF
>TRBV7-9|TRBJ1-2
CASSPAGTVYGYTF
>TRBV7-6|TRBJ1-1
CASSPGPTPDTEAFF
>TRBV5-1|TRBJ1-6
CASSYDSGTEAYNSPLHF
>TRBV7-9|TRBJ2-7
CASSLPSYYEQYF
>TRBV7-6|TRBJ1-2
CASSVRDRGGTF
>TRBV25-1|TRBJ2-1
CASSEGGEMGNEQFF
>TRBV7-3|TRBJ2-1
CASSLDGLSRKFF
>TRBV29-1|TRBJ2-1
CSATGTGFNEQFF
>TRBV7-6|TRBJ1-2
CASSLGFQNYGYNF